A single TCR beta chain is shown here with its context. Its target is not known. Assay runs were performed at deep level. Sequenced by immunoSEQ multiplex PCR; TCRdb stores in-frame clones only, minus some. The repertoire includes more than 400,000 clones, less than 96% of them detected once, and about 0.064% sits in the top ten. The data originate from a study of shared clonotypes between healthy human individuals. Trimming shortened V by 5 bases and J by 2 bases, and 6 bases separated the two germline ends. The CDR3 totals 12 residues. Per germline, CDR1 SGHVS and CDR2 FQNEAQ. General study results and limits: It was expected that sequencing depth would affect clonotype sharing among donors.

Sequencing input: naive CD4+ T cells sorted from blood. Indicated subset: CD45RA+ positively selected. The receptor was derived from a woman aged 25 to 39 in good health. V usage is TRBV7-8 and J usage is TRBJ1-1; D not certain. CDR3 in amino acids: CASSTSNTEAFF. The CDR3 nucleotides are TGTGCCAGCAGCACCAGTAACACTGAAGCTTTCTTT.